What follows are 3 T cell receptor beta chains derived from one specimen sequenced in a study of blood T cell repertoires in COVID-19. Using immunoSEQ multiplex PCR, the repertoire was profiled, and TCRdb retains in-frame clones only, with some absent. In the table there are roughly 670,000 clones, just under 90% of which are singletons. The specimen sequenced was peripheral blood. These receptors all stem from a woman under 30 with acute or convalescent COVID-19.

The rearrangement links TRBV7-6 to TRBJ1-1, with no clear D. This CDR3 comprises 15 residues. In germline, CDR1 is SGHVS, CDR2 FNYEAQ. V lost 1 base, J lost 6 bases, and 15 bases lay in between. CDR3 region: CASSLGGMLRAEAFF. The DNA for the CDR3 is TGTGCCAGCAGCTTAGGCGGGATGTTAAGGGCTGAAGCTTTCTTT.

The chain carries TRBV3-1 (or the pseudogene TRBV3-2) and TRBJ2-2, with 10 positions matching TRBD2. The germline gives CDR1 LGHDT, CDR2 YNNKEL (reference sequence). V lost 1 base, J lost 6 bases, and 11 bases stayed unmatched. This CDR3 comprises 18 residues. CDR3: CASSQVAGAGGPSGELFF. CDR3 DNA sequence: TGTGCCAGCAGCCAAGTTGCCGGAGCGGGGGGGCCATCCGGGGAGCTGTTTTTT.

CDR3 sequence: CASSQRDSRNTEAFF. The CDR3 DNA reads TGTGCCAGCAGCCAACGGGACAGCAGGAACACTGAAGCTTTCTTT. The chain links TRBV5-5 to TRBJ1-1; 7 bases align to TRBD1. The CDR3 is 15 amino acids. Germline CDR1 and CDR2: SGHKS and YYEKEE (reference sequence). V trimming: 4 bases; J trimming: 1 base; junction bases outside the gene matches: 7.